This T cell receptor beta chain originates from a study of long-term antiretroviral therapy in people with HIV (dated by TCRdb to 2022 to 2024). For context, the study as a whole: The earliest samples were collected roughly a decade before the 2015 WHO recommendation for immediate ART, at a time when ART was usually postponed until CD4 counts fell. A retrospective serial study tested whether ART initiation and durable HIV suppression were associated with changes in peripheral blood TRB repertoire composition and diversity. From 30 to 35 adults with confirmed HIV infection, the cohort provided under 200 cryopreserved PBMC samples, gathered serially across a mean of approximately six years (range 1-12). Of the roughly 32 participants with HIV, approximately twelve were female. No cross-contamination during QIAcube processing turned up in test extractions that ran a monoclonal T-cell line alongside 30 to 40 polyclonal samples.

With regard to this clone: No cognate antigen has been identified for it. Nothing much larger sits one base from this clone, and base qualities are not available.

The paper as a whole reports these results and caveats: Since PBMC availability was limited, sequencing covered only the TCR beta chain, with no alpha chain pairing. Because pre-ART samples had limited cell numbers, profiling was done on unsorted PBMC rather than on sorted CD4+ and CD8+ T cells. Compared with controls, HIV repertoires had narrower CDR3 length ranges, and the network structure pointed to an antigen-experienced repertoire that shifted only slightly toward naive after ART. Inferences about post-ART repertoire changes were limited because no data were available on ART adherence, viral resistance or therapy changes. Samples dated from about 2003 to 2018, and the ART regimens used may be less effective than current ones. At every time point, the repertoire was dominated by expanded TRB clones first identified before ART initiation, although this dominance fluctuated and, in many PLHIV, declined after ART. ART initiation was associated with a significant increase in TRB diversity, but diversity stayed significantly below transplant donor controls even after long-term ART.

The immunoSEQ hsTCRB v3.0 assay was used at survey level resolution to sequence the TRB variable region. A depth of about 40,000-55,000 T-cell genomes per sample was targeted for TRB sequencing. An Illumina MiSeq with a v3 150-cycle kit was used to sequence the pooled TRB libraries. The paper's data handling went like this. Repertoire analysis was performed in R inside a reproducible Nextflow workflow that covered QC, data transformation and analysis. Custom analyses were implemented in LymphoSeq2, an R package for AIRR-Seq data exploration. A handful of samples that produced fewer than 5000 total TRB sequences were removed, so 150 to 200 HIV repertoires were analyzed. Among the 180 to 200 retained HIV repertoires, 55 to 65 were collected before ART initiation and 129 after ART initiation. Repertoires were downsampled to 5000 TRB nucleotide sequences, with summary statistics averaged over 100 downsampling iterations. TRB sequences were retained for analysis only if CDR3 regions of at least seven amino acids were present. Diversity was measured with a Shannon entropy-derived clonality score and the Gini coefficient. In the repertoire networks, any two of the top 5000 CDR3 amino acid sequences were linked whenever the two sequences differed by an edit distance of one. GLIPH2 predicted antigen specificity groups and MHC restriction for TRB CDR3 amino acid sequences. To flag known associations with CMV, EBV, HIV or tissue antigens, CDR3 amino acid sequences were compared against VDJdb and McPAS-TCR. Pre-ART, post-ART and control groups were compared with Wilcoxon signed-rank tests and Holm-Bonferroni correction. Held by TCRdb, this immuneACCESS table contains in-frame sequences only and omits some clones. Under half of the omission traces to an unresolved V gene where checked; the cause of the rest is unknown. D and trimming were read from the DNA, whereas the V and J calls and clone size are those reported in that table. This sample gives 19,000 or so clones in total; 75% to 85% of them show up just once. Of the sample, 8.8% is held by the ten largest clones.

The junction shows trimming of 1 base on V and 4 bases on J, plus 13 bases between the germline ends. Including cysteine and phenylalanine, the CDR3 has 15 amino acids. Of the read, only the CDR3 DNA is kept; its 45 bases are in frame from base 1. Looking up the germline V gene yields CDR1 SGHVS and CDR2 FNYEAQ. Inclusion was restricted to participants for whom at least one PBMC sample before ART initiation and at least two post-ART samples were available. Every participant with HIV received treatment in the United States of America. Before DNA extraction, cryopreserved samples of about 0.95-10 million PBMC were thawed and then washed. At the time of the earliest PBMC sample, participants with HIV were aged between roughly 20 and 54 years. Each participant contributed PBMC samples from 1-4 timepoints before ART initiation and 2-8 timepoints after ART initiation, with a median of 7 samples. For every participant, serial HIV viral load, CD4+ T-cell count, ART history and demographic data were obtained. Using a Qiagen kit on a QIAcube, genomic DNA was extracted from unsorted PBMC, with samples processed in batches of 12.

The receptor was isolated from a man in his fifties with HIV. This chain is built from TRBV7-6 and TRBJ1-2; a confident D gene designation cannot be given. Source: unsorted PBMCs, taken 0.3 years before starting antiretroviral therapy. Here is the DNA: TGTGCCAGCAGCTTAGAGCCCGAGGACGGCTATGGCTACACCTTC. It is translated as CASSLEPEDGYGYTF.